A single TCR beta chain is shown here with its context. Its target is unknown. This record belongs to a study of cytomegalovirus exposure and HLA in healthy donors. The wider study: HLA-typed donors contributed approximately 86 million unique TCRs, which were held in an early data release. Researchers found that around 80% of 350 to 500 genotyped donors fell within the Caucasian-associated ancestry cluster.

In the PCR, 60 Vbeta and 13 Jbeta primers were used. The table came from immunoSEQ multiplex PCR; TCRdb's copy has only in-frame clones and leaves some out. The sample records 100,000 or so clones, 76% being singletons. Germline CDR1 is SGHDT and CDR2 is YYEEEE. This CDR3 comprises 15 residues. Between the trimmed V and J ends, which lost 5 bases and 4 bases, there was a span of 18 bases. Whole-study findings and limits: Per published reports, the classifier diagnosed cytomegalovirus status with high specificity and sensitivity. Cytomegalovirus-associated TCR beta chains were listed, numbering over 150.

The rearrangement uses TRBV5-6 and TRBJ2-5; D perhaps matches TRBD2 (7 bases). Source material: PBMCs. The origin of this receptor is a woman aged 40 to 55 in good health and CMV-seropositive. The CDR3 reads CASSILEGGRETQYF. DNA for the CDR3: TGTGCCAGCAGTATACTTGAGGGGGGGCGAGAGACCCAGTACTTC.